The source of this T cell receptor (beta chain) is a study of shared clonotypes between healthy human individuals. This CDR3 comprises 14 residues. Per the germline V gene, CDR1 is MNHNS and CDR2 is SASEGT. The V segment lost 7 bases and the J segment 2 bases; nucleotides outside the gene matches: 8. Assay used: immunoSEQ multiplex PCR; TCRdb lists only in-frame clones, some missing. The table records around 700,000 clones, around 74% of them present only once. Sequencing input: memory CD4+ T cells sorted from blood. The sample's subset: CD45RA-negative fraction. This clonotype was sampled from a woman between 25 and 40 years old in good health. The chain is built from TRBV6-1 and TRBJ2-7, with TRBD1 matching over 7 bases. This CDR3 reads CASKSTGTPYEQYF. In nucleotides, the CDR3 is TGTGCCAGCAAATCGACAGGGACCCCCTACGAGCAGTACTTC.